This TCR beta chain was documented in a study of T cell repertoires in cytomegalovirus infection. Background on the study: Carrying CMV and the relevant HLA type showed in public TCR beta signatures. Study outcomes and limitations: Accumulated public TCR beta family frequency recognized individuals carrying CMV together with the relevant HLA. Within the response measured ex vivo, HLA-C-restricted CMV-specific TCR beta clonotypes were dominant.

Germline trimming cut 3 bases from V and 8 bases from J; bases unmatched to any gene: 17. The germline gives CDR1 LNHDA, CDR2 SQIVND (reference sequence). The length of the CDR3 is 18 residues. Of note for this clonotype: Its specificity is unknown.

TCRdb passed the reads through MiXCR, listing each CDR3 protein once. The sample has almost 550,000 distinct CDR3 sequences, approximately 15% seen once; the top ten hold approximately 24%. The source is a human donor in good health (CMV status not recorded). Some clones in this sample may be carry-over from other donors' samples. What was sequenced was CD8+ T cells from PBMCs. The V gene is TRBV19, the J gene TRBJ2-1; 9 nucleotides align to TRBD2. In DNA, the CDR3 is TGTGCCAGTAGTATTGTATCGTTGCGGGGGGGCGACGCCCATGAGCAGTTCTTC. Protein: CASSIVSLRGGDAHEQFF.